Listed below are T cell receptor beta chains from one sample, sequenced in a study of OX40 agonist ivuxolimab in advanced cancers. Using immunoSEQ multiplex PCR, the repertoire was profiled, and TCRdb retains in-frame clones only, with some absent. The sample records approximately 57,000 clones, 81% being singletons. The sequencing used CD4+ or CD8+ T cells sorted from blood, collected in a trial of the OX40 agonist ivuxolimab. The origin of the receptors is an adult with an advanced solid tumor such as melanoma, head and neck, liver or kidney cancer. Both conserved end residues are part of each CDR3. A D gene is named only where the DNA matches it firmly. Only some rows state a clone size, as once, few, many or a class for expanded clones.

j_call d_call clone_size v_call cdr3_nt cdr3_aa
TRBJ2-3 TRBD2 - TRBV11-3 TGTGCCAGCAGCTTAGATAGGCAGGGAGGGCCAGATACGCAGTATTTT CASSLDRQGGPDTQYF
TRBJ2-6 - - TRBV7-9 TGTGCCAGCAGCTTTTATGAAGGGGCCAACGTCCTGACTTTC CASSFYEGANVLTF
TRBJ2-7 - - TRBV6-1 TGTGCCAGCAGTGGGGACGGCTCCTACGAGCAGTACTTC CASSGDGSYEQYF
TRBJ2-5 TRBD2 - TRBV27 TGTGCCTCCAAAGGACTAGCGGGGGCACAAGAGACCCAGTACTTC CASKGLAGAQETQYF
TRBJ2-1 - - TRBV15 TGTGCCACCACCACCGGCCAGGGGGGGCCCTACAATGAGCAGTTCTTC CATTTGQGGPYNEQFF
TRBJ2-3 - - TRBV5-1 TGCGCCAGCAGCTTGGTCGGGGGTAGCACAGATACGCAGTATTTT CASSLVGGSTDTQYF
TRBJ2-7 TRBD2 - TRBV6-6 TGTGCCACAAGCGGGGGCTACGAGCAGTACTTC CATSGGYEQYF
TRBJ2-3 TRBD2 - TRBV11-3 TGTGCCAGCAGCACAGCGGGGGGTAGCACAGATACGCAGTATTTT CASSTAGGSTDTQYF
TRBJ1-6 - - TRBV19 TGTGCCAGTAGTATAGTGGACGACGACCTAGGTTCACCCCTCCACTTT CASSIVDDDLGSPLHF
TRBJ2-5 - - TRBV19 TGTGCCAGTAGTTCGGAGCGGACCATCGGGGGAGAGACCCAGTACTTC CASSSERTIGGETQYF
TRBJ1-1 TRBD1 - TRBV7-6 TGTGCCAGCAGCTCAAGCGCACAGGGGGCTGAAGCTTTCTTT CASSSSAQGAEAFF
TRBJ1-2 TRBD1 - TRBV19 TGTGCCAGTAGTATAGACTCCGGGACAGGGAACTATGGCTACACCTTC CASSIDSGTGNYGYTF
TRBJ2-7 - - TRBV11-1 TGTGCCAGCAGCTTATTGAGGGGTAGCGCCTACGAGCAGTACTTC CASSLLRGSAYEQYF
TRBJ2-1 TRBD2 - TRBV10-3 TGTGCCATCATGTCTAGCGGGAGCTCCTACAATGAGCAGTTCTTC CAIMSSGSSYNEQFF
TRBJ1-1 - - TRBV28 TGTGCCAGCAGTTTGGGCAGCCACCCGACGGCTTTCTTT CASSLGSHPTAFF
TRBJ2-7 TRBD2 - TRBV7-2 TGTGCCAGCAGTTATCCGGGACTAGCGGGGGGTCGCTCCTACGAGCAGTACTTC CASSYPGLAGGRSYEQYF
TRBJ2-7 TRBD1 - TRBV29-1 TGCAGCGTTGAACGAGGACAGGGGGTCGTCGAGCAGTACTTC CSVERGQGVVEQYF
TRBJ2-1 TRBD2 - TRBV7-9 TGTGCCAGCAGCTTAGCTAGCGGGGGGCGAAGCTCCTACAATGAGCAGTTCTTC CASSLASGGRSSYNEQFF
TRBJ2-3 - - TRBV7-2 TGTGCCAGCAGCTTAGTGGCGGGACCCACAGATACGCAGTATTTT CASSLVAGPTDTQYF
TRBJ2-1 TRBD1 - TRBV5-1 TGCGCCAGCAGCGCGGGACAGGGTGGTCGTGGCTCCTACAATGAGCAGTTCTTC CASSAGQGGRGSYNEQFF
TRBJ1-6 - few TRBV28 TGTGCCAGCAGTTTCAGTTTAACCTTCCTCCACTTT CASSFSLTFLHF
TRBJ2-1 TRBD1 - TRBV6-6 TGTGCCAGCAGTTACGACCGGCAGGGGGATGAGCAGTTCTTC CASSYDRQGDEQFF
TRBJ2-5 - once TRBV2 TGTGCCAGCAGTGGGGTGGGGGTTCAACAGACCCAGTACTTC CASSGVGVQQTQYF
TRBJ2-7 - once TRBV7-2 TGTGCCAGCAGCTTAAAACAGGGCTACGAGCAGTACTTC CASSLKQGYEQYF
TRBJ1-4 - few TRBV18 TGTGCCAGCTCACCCCCACAGGGATTACGTGAAAAACTGTTTTTT CASSPPQGLREKLFF
TRBJ1-2 - - TRBV29-1 TGCAGCGCCCAACATACGTCCTATGGCTACACCTTC CSAQHTSYGYTF
TRBJ2-5 TRBD2 - TRBV7-2 TGTGCCACCAAGGGATTGGCGGGGGGTAGAGAGACCCAGTACTTC CATKGLAGGRETQYF
TRBJ2-5 TRBD2 - TRBV6-1 TGTGCCAGCAGCCCACGACTAGCCGGCGAAGAGACCCAGTACTTC CASSPRLAGEETQYF
TRBJ2-3 TRBD2 few TRBV6-5 TGTGCCAGCAGTTACCGGGGGGGGTCCCCAGATACGCAGTATTTT CASSYRGGSPDTQYF
TRBJ2-1 TRBD1 - TRBV9 TGTGCCAGCAGCGCCCCTGACAGGGGATTAGGTGAGCAGTTCTTC CASSAPDRGLGEQFF
TRBJ2-5 - few TRBV7-8 TGTGCCAGCAGCCCTGTGGGTGGAGGAGAGACCCAGTACTTC CASSPVGGGETQYF
TRBJ1-1 - - TRBV9 TGTGCCAGCAGCGTCCCGGGGAAGAACACTGAAGCTTTCTTT CASSVPGKNTEAFF
TRBJ1-6 - - TRBV7-9 TGTGCCAGCAGCTTAGGGGCAGGGTCGGGATCACCCCTCCACTTT CASSLGAGSGSPLHF
TRBJ1-5 - - TRBV11-1 TGTGCCAGCAGCTTAAGGGGGGATCAGCCCCAGCATTTT CASSLRGDQPQHF
TRBJ1-1 TRBD1 - TRBV5-1 TGCGCCAGCAGCACCGGACAGGGTTTAAACACTGAAGCTTTCTTT CASSTGQGLNTEAFF
TRBJ2-3 - - TRBV11-3 TGTGCCAGCAGCTTACTACGGTCTAGCACAGATACGCAGTATTTT CASSLLRSSTDTQYF
TRBJ1-6 TRBD1 - TRBV2 TGTGCCAGCAGTAGGGACAGGGGGCTTGGTTCACCCCTCCACTTT CASSRDRGLGSPLHF
TRBJ2-2 - - TRBV14 TGTGCCAGCAGCCAGAGGAGGGGCCTGAACCCCGCGAACACCGGGGAGCTGTTTTTT CASSQRRGLNPANTGELFF
TRBJ2-7 - - TRBV5-4 TGTGCCAGCAGCTTGCAATCTCTGGAGGAGCAGTACTTC CASSLQSLEEQYF
TRBJ2-5 - - TRBV6-1 TGTGCCAGCAGGAGGGTGGCTAGCGCAGAGACCCAGTACTTC CASRRVASAETQYF
TRBJ2-7 - - TRBV6-1 TGTGCCAGCAGGGTGACCTACGAGCAGTACTTC CASRVTYEQYF
TRBJ1-5 - - TRBV19 TGTGCCAGTAGTATAATATGGAGACTACAGGCCCCGGAACGGCCCCAGCATTTT CASSIIWRLQAPERPQHF
TRBJ2-2 TRBD2 once TRBV7-2 TGTGCCAGCAGCCCTCGACTAGCGGGGACCGGGGAGCTGTTTTTT CASSPRLAGTGELFF
TRBJ2-5 - - TRBV19 TGTGCCAGTAGTAAGGGGTGGGAGACCCAGTACTTC CASSKGWETQYF
TRBJ2-7 - - TRBV11-2 TGTGCCAGCAGCTTGTGGGAAAGGGCCGACGAGCAGTACTTC CASSLWERADEQYF
TRBJ1-3 - - TRBV6-6 TGTGCCAGCAGCCCCTCGGGAGCTGGAAACACCATATATTTT CASSPSGAGNTIYF
TRBJ1-1 TRBD1 once TRBV10-3 TGTGCCATCAGTGGTACAGGGGGAATGAACACTGAAGCTTTCTTT CAISGTGGMNTEAFF
TRBJ2-5 TRBD1 once TRBV5-1 TGCGCCAGCAGCTTGGATGGGACAGGGCAAGAGACCCAGTACTTC CASSLDGTGQETQYF
TRBJ2-7 - - TRBV18 TGTGCCAGCTCACCCTTTGGGAAGGGGGATAACGAGCAGTACTTC CASSPFGKGDNEQYF
TRBJ1-1 - - TRBV18 TGTGCCAGCTCACCACCGGGGGGGGTGAACACTGAAGCTTTCTTT CASSPPGGVNTEAFF
TRBJ2-1 TRBD1 - TRBV5-1 TGCGCCAGCAGCTTGGTGGGGGACAGCTCCTACAATGAGCAGTTCTTC CASSLVGDSSYNEQFF